This entry features one TCR beta chain sequence. TCRdb reprocessed the RT-PCR reads via MiXCR and lists one record per CDR3 protein. The profile covers more than 600,000 distinct CDR3 sequences, with 12% to 15% appearing a single time and 3.6% taken by the ten largest. This CDR3 region has 14 residues. Trimming cost V 2 bases and J 1 base, with 8 bases left between them. Looked up from germline, CDR1 is SGHTA and CDR2 is FQGNSA. The TCR sequence derives from a female donor in good health, serving as a healthy control. Material for sequencing was memory CD4+ T cells from blood. The rearrangement uses TRBV7-2 and TRBJ1-2; D not resolved. DNA for the CDR3: TGTGCCAGCAGCTTATCCCAGATTAACTATGGCTACACCTTC. This codes for CASSLSQINYGYTF.